This TCR beta chain was found in a study of identical twins. Broader study findings: Within monozygotic twins, out-of-frame TCR alpha sharing was underestimated by the models.

For this clonotype: Its specificity is unknown.

Template switching, a step in the protocol, added a universal primer site, and cDNA carried unique molecular identifiers. TCRdb re-called the 5' RACE reads through MiXCR, storing one row per CDR3 protein. This sample yields around 1.7 million distinct CDR3 sequences, of which about 32% are seen a single time; more than 0.25% belongs to the top ten. CDR3 length: 15 residues. Trimming at V came to 5 bases and at J to 3 bases, leaving 7 bases not matched to a gene. Germline V gives CDR1 MDHEN, CDR2 SYDVKM. Sequences were obtained from cord blood. The receptor was isolated from a newborn girl in good health. The J gene is TRBJ1-5, the V gene TRBV28, with TRBD1 identical over 7 bases. CDR3 nucleotide sequence: TGTGCCAGCAGTCCCGACAGGGCCTACAATCAGCCCCAGCATTTT. Translation gives CASSPDRAYNQPQHF.